This TCR beta chain was captured by sequencing in a study of blood T cell repertoires in COVID-19. At the level of the study: Samples came from the United States, Italy and Spain, spanning acute and convalescent COVID-19. The analysed material was cDNA or gDNA that came from T cells, B-cell-depleted T cells, or PBMCs.

Germline-derived CDR1 and CDR2 are ENHRY and SYGVKD. V lost 5 bases to trimming and J lost 5 bases; unmatched junction nucleotides: 7. The CDR3 contains 14 residues. Authors' methods: From reference gene primer amplification, estimates of nucleated cell counts were derived. Using immunoSEQ multiplex PCR, the repertoire was profiled, and TCRdb retains in-frame clones only, with some absent. For V, J and clone size, that table is used; D and trimming come from the DNA. The sample includes roughly 170,000 clones, approximately 80% of them seen just once. The J gene is TRBJ2-5, the V gene TRBV10-3, with 8 positions matching TRBD2. This TCR was recovered from a human donor in a cohort sampled during active COVID-19. The material sequenced was peripheral blood. CDR3 in DNA: TGTGCCATCAGTTTCGGGGGGGCACTGGAGACCCAGTACTTC. Amino acid sequence: CAISFGGALETQYF.